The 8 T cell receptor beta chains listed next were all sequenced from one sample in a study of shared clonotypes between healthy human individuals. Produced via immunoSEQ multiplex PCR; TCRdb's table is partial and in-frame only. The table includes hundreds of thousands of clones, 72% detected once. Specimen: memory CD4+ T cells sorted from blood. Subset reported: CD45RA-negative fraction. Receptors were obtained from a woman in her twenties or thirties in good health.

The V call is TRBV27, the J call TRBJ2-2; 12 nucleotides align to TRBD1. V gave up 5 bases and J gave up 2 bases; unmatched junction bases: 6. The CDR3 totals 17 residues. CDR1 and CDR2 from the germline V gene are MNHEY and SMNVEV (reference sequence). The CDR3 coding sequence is TGTGCCAGCAGTCCCCTGGGACAGGGGGCCAACACCGGGGAGCTGTTTTTT. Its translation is CASSPLGQGANTGELFF.

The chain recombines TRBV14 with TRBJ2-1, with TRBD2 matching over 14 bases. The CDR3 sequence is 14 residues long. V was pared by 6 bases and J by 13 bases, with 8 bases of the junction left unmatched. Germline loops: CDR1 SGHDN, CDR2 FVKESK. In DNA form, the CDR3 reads TGTGCCAGCAGGTTGGCCGGGACTAGCGGGAGACAGTTCTTC. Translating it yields CASRLAGTSGRQFF.

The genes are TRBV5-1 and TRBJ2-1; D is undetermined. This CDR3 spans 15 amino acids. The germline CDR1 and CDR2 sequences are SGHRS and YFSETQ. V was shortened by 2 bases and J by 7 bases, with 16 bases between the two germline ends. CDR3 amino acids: CASSFSSQLFNEQFF. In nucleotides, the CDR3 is TGCGCCAGCAGCTTCTCGTCCCAACTCTTTAATGAGCAGTTCTTC.

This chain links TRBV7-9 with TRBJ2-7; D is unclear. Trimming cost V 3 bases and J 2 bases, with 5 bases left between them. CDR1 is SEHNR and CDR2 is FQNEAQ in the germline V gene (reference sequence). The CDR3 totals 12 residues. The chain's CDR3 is CASSFETYEQYF. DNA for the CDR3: TGTGCCAGCAGCTTCGAAACCTACGAGCAGTACTTC.

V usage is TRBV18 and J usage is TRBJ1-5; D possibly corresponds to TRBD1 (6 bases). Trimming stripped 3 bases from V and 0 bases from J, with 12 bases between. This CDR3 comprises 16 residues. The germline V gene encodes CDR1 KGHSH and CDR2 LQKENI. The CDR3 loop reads CASSPPQGNSNQPQHF. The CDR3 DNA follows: TGTGCCAGCTCACCTCCACAGGGTAATAGCAATCAGCCCCAGCATTTT.

The CDR3 is CASTPTRANTEAFF. For the CDR3, the DNA is TGTGCCAGCACTCCGACGCGGGCGAACACTGAAGCTTTCTTT. The V call is TRBV13, the J call TRBJ1-1; D gene uncertain. In germline, CDR1 is PRHDT, CDR2 FYEKMQ (reference sequence). This CDR3 has 14 amino acids. V lost 7 bases, J lost 1 base, and 13 bases lay in between.

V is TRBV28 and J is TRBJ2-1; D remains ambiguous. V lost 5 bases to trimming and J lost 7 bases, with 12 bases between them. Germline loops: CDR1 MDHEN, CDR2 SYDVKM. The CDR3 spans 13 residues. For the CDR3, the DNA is TGTGCCAGCAGTACTCCCGTGGTGAATGAGCAGTTCTTC. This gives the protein CASSTPVVNEQFF.

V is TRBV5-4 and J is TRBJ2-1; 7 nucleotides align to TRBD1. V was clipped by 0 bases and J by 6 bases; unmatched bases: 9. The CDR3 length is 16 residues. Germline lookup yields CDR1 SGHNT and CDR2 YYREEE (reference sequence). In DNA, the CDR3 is TGTGCCAGCAGCTTGGTTTCCGGGACAGAGGTCAATGAGCAGTTCTTC. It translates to CASSLVSGTEVNEQFF. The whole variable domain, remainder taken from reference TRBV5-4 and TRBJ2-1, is ETGVTQSPTHLIKTRGQQVTLRCSSQSGHNTVSWYQQALGQGPQFIFQYYREEENGRGNFPPRFSGLQFPNYSSELNVNALELDDSALYLCASSLVSGTEVNEQFFGPGTRLTVL.